The clone carrying this T cell receptor (beta chain) has ten or more counts. Its antigen is currently unknown. The data stem from a study of regulatory T cells in long-lasting Graves disease. Study-wide points: With persistent disease, TRBV28, TRBJ1-2 and TRBJ2-5 were the favored segments.

As for time point: newly diagnosed GD, antithyroid drugs for less than 3 months. PBMCs provided the RNA from which the TCR library was made. The CDR3 is 15 residues long. The V segment lost 6 bases and the J segment 1 base; nucleotides outside the gene matches: 4. Arm-PCR with iRepertoire HTBI primers amplified the CDR3 regions for these TCR beta libraries. From the multiplex PCR reads, TCRdb called clonotypes with MiXCR, one entry per CDR3 protein. There are 360,000 or so distinct CDR3 sequences in the sample; under 20% occur only once, and 20% lies in the top ten. This sample was shared with a second study, whose subject was T cells in Graves' hyperthyroidism and ophthalmopathy. That report adds: TCR CDR3 regions were first amplified by RT-PCR with HTBI primers.

Specimen: peripheral blood mononuclear cells (PBMCs), collected at new diagnosis, from a patient treated with antithyroid drugs. This TCR was sampled from a young woman with Graves disease. The chain links TRBV12-3 or TRBV12-4 to TRBJ2-3; 10 positions match TRBD2. CDR3 bases: TGTGCCAGCAGCCGCCTAGCGGGAGGCACAGATACGCAGTATTTT. It codes for CASSRLAGGTDTQYF.